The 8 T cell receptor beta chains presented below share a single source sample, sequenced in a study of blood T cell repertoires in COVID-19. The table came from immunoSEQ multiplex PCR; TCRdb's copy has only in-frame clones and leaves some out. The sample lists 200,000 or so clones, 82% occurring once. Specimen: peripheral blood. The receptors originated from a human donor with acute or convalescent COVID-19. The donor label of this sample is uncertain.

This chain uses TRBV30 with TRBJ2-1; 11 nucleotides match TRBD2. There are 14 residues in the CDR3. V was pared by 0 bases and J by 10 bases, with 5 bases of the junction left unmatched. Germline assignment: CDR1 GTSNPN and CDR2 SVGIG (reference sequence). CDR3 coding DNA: TGTGCCTGGAGTGTAGACCTAGCGGGAGGAGAGCAGTTCTTC. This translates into CAWSVDLAGGEQFF.

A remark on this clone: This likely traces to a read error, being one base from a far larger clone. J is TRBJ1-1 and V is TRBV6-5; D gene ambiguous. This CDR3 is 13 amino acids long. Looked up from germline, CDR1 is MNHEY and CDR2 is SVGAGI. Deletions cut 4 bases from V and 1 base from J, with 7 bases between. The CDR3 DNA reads TGTGCCAGCAGTTTTGAGGGGAACACTGAAGCTTTCTTT. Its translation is CASSFEGNTEAFF.

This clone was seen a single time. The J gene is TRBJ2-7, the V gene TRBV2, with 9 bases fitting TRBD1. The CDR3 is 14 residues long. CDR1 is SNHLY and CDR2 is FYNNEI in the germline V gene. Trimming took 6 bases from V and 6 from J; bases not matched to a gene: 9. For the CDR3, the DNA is TGTGCCAGCAGCAACCGGGACAGGGTCTCCGAGCAGTACTTC. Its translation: CASSNRDRVSEQYF.

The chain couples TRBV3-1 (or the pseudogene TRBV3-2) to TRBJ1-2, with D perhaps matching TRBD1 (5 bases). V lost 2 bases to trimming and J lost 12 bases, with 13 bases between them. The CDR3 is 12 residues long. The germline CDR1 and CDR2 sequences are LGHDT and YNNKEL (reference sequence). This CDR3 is CASSQRGGVNTF. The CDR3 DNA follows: TGTGCCAGCAGCCAACGGGGAGGGGTGAACACCTTC.

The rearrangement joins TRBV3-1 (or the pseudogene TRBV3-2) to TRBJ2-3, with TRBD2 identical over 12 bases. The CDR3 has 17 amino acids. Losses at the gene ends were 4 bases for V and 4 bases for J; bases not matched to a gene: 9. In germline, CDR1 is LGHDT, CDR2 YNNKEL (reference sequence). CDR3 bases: TGTGCCAGCAGCCGGCCCCTGACTAGCGGGAGAGCAGATACGCAGTATTTT. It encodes CASSRPLTSGRADTQYF.

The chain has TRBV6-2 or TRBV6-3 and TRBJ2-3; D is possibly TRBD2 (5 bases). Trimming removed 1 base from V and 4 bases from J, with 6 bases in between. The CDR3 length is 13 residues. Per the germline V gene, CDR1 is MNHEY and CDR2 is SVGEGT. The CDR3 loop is CASSYWGADTQYF. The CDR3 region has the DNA TGTGCCAGCAGTTACTGGGGAGCAGATACGCAGTATTTT.

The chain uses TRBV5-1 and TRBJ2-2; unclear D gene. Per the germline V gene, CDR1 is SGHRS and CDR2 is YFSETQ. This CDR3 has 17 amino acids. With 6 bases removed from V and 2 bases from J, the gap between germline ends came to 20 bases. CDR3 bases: TGCGCCAGCACCTTTGGCCGCGGCCTCGGAAACACCGGGGAGCTGTTTTTT. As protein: CASTFGRGLGNTGELFF.

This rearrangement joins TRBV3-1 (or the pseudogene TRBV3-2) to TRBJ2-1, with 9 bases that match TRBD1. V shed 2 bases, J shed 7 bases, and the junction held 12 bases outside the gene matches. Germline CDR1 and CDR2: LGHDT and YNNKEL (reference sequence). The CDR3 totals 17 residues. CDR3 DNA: TGTGCCAGCAGCCAAATAACCGGGACAGGGACCCGGAATGAGCAGTTCTTC. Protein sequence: CASSQITGTGTRNEQFF.